The 9 T cell receptor beta chains below all came from one sample that was sequenced in a study of cytomegalovirus exposure and HLA in healthy donors. The PCR had 60 Vbeta and 13 Jbeta primers. TCRdb keeps only in-frame clones here, not all; method: immunoSEQ multiplex PCR. The sample shows approximately 110,000 clones, 70% of them seen only once. The sample was PBMCs. Every receptor here comes from a man aged 30-40 years in good health and CMV-seropositive.

This chain uses TRBV10-2 with TRBJ2-4; the D is unclear. The CDR3 is made up of 11 amino acids. Trimming shortened V by 9 bases and J by 5 bases, and 8 bases separated the two germline ends. CDR1 WSHSY and CDR2 SAAADI come from the germline V gene. CDR3 protein: CASGEQNIQYF. CDR3 DNA: TGCGCCAGTGGAGAACAAAACATTCAGTACTTC.

The rearrangement uses TRBV18 and TRBJ1-3; D may be TRBD1 (6 bases). With 2 bases removed from V and 2 bases from J, the gap between germline ends came to 19 bases. Germline CDR1 and CDR2: KGHSH and LQKENI. CDR3 length: 18 residues. CDR3: CASSPFWSAGAPGNTIYF. CDR3 nucleotides: TGTGCCAGCTCACCATTTTGGAGCGCGGGGGCTCCTGGAAACACCATATATTTT.

The gene calls are TRBV27 and TRBJ1-5, with D uncertain. Germline loops: CDR1 MNHEY, CDR2 SMNVEV (reference sequence). CDR3 length: 18 residues. The germline V and J ends were trimmed by 3 bases and 0 bases, with 18 bases remaining between them. This CDR3 reads CASSLGERFIDSNQPQHF. CDR3 in DNA: TGTGCCAGCAGTTTGGGAGAGCGGTTCATTGATAGCAATCAGCCCCAGCATTTT.

The rearrangement uses TRBV7-2 and TRBJ1-3; no clear D. Trimming cost V 5 bases and J 0 bases, with 11 bases left between them. Germline-derived CDR1 and CDR2 are SGHTA and FQGNSA. This CDR3 region has 15 residues. This CDR3 reads CASSPKSFSGNTIYF. DNA for the CDR3: TGTGCCAGCAGCCCTAAGTCTTTCTCTGGAAACACCATATATTTT.

This sequence joins TRBV2 and TRBJ2-3; D possibly corresponds to TRBD1 (6 bases). Looked up from germline, CDR1 is SNHLY and CDR2 is FYNNEI. V was pared by 6 bases and J by 2 bases, with 15 bases between. CDR3 size: 15 residues. CDR3 in amino acids: CASRRRTDPTDTQYF. In nucleotides, the CDR3 is TGTGCCAGCAGGAGGAGGACAGACCCCACAGATACGCAGTATTTT. Combining the CDR3 with reference TRBV2 and TRBJ2-3 gives the whole variable domain EPEVTQTPSHQVTQMGQEVILRCVPISNHLYFYWYRQILGQKVEFLVSFYNNEISEKSEIFDDQFSVERPDGSNFTLKIRSTKLEDSAMYFCASRRRTDPTDTQYFGPGTRLTVL.

This clone appeared a few times. This chain links TRBV6-1 with TRBJ1-2; tentative D call: TRBD1 (5 bases). This CDR3 has 14 amino acids. V was clipped by 7 bases and J by 5 bases, with 17 bases between them. Germline loops: CDR1 MNHNS, CDR2 SASEGT. The CDR3 here is CASTLGEGTYGYTF. For the CDR3, the DNA is TGTGCCAGCACTTTGGGGGAGGGCACATATGGCTACACCTTC.

The rearrangement links TRBV11-2 to TRBJ1-5, with D possibly TRBD1 on 5 matching bases. The CDR3 length is 16 residues. The V end lost 5 bases, the J end lost 0 bases, and 14 bases lay between the germline ends. Germline V lookup: CDR1 SGHAT, CDR2 FQNNGV. The chain's CDR3 is CASSRRQFYSNQPQHF. CDR3 DNA: TGTGCCAGCAGCCGCCGACAGTTCTATAGCAATCAGCCCCAGCATTTT.

This clone has just a few counts. The chain employs TRBV4-3 and TRBJ1-3; D call uncertain. With 1 base removed from V and 1 base from J, the gap between germline ends came to 2 bases. The CDR3 has 13 amino acids. Germline CDR1 is LGHNA and CDR2 is YSLEER. As DNA, the CDR3 is TGCGCCAGCAGCCAAGCGTCTGGAAACACCATATATTTT. Its protein is CASSQASGNTIYF.

In its sample, this clone was seen once. The chain carries TRBV14 and TRBJ1-2, with D maybe TRBD1 (6 bases). Germline V gene sequence: CDR1 SGHDN, CDR2 FVKESK. With 0 bases removed from V and 6 bases from J, the gap between germline ends came to 14 bases. CDR3 size: 15 residues. The CDR3 loop is CASSQDGQILNGYTF. In nucleotides, the CDR3 is TGTGCCAGCAGCCAAGATGGACAGATTCTTAATGGCTACACCTTC.